The 8 T cell receptor beta chains below come from one sample, sequenced in a study of OX40 agonist ivuxolimab in advanced cancers. Here immunoSEQ multiplex PCR was the method, and the copy in TCRdb shows in-frame clones only, minus some. The sample lists fewer than 45,000 clones, around nine tenths occurring once. The source material was CD4+ or CD8+ T cells sorted from blood, sampled in a trial of the OX40 agonist ivuxolimab. Receptors originate from an adult with an advanced solid tumor such as melanoma, head and neck, liver or kidney cancer.

The chain joins TRBV28 to TRBJ1-1, with TRBD1 as a possible D gene (6 bases). V lost 4 bases and J 2 bases, leaving 11 bases between the germline ends. The CDR3 is 14 amino acids. Germline V gene lookup returns CDR1 MDHEN and CDR2 SYDVKM. The CDR3 nucleotides read TGTGCCAGCAGTTCCGGGGGGCGCAACACTGAAGCTTTCTTT. This gives the protein CASSSGGRNTEAFF.

The rearrangement links TRBV6-5 to TRBJ1-5, with unresolved D. The CDR3 spans 14 residues. Germline-derived CDR1 and CDR2 are MNHEY and SVGAGI. V dropped 6 bases and J dropped 9 bases, with 18 bases sitting between them. The CDR3: CASSPTDPRRPQHF. CDR3 sequence (DNA): TGTGCCAGCAGCCCTACGGACCCCCGTCGGCCCCAGCATTTT.

This sequence joins TRBV28 and TRBJ1-5; D is unresolved. Trimming cost V 6 bases and J 3 bases, with 15 bases left between them. Germline V gene data show CDR1 as MDHEN and CDR2 as SYDVKM. The CDR3 extends over 15 amino acids. The CDR3 here is CASSKWGGDNQPQHF. CDR3 coding DNA: TGTGCCAGCAGCAAGTGGGGTGGAGACAATCAGCCCCAGCATTTT.

As DNA, the CDR3 is TGTGCCAGCAGCCGAGGGGGGCGCGGGGAGCTGTTTTTT. Translation: CASSRGGRGELFF. The chain carries TRBV9 and TRBJ2-2, with D perhaps given as TRBD1 or TRBD2 (6 bases each). The CDR3 contains 13 residues. Germline V gene lookup returns CDR1 SGDLS and CDR2 YYNGEE. The germline V and J ends were trimmed by 4 bases and 7 bases, with 11 bases remaining between them.

In regard to this clone: The sample has other DNA sequences that encode this CDR3 too. The V and J genes are TRBV7-3 and TRBJ1-3; possibly TRBD1 for D (6 bases). Germline values: CDR1 SGHTA, CDR2 FQGTGA. The CDR3 covers 17 residues. V shed 2 bases and J shed 3 bases, with 17 bases lying between them. The CDR3 region is CASSLAPTGASGNTIYF. The DNA of the CDR3 is TGTGCCAGCAGCTTAGCCCCAACGGGGGCAAGTGGAAACACCATATATTTT.

The chain is built from TRBV2 and TRBJ2-1, with 8 bases identical to TRBD2. This CDR3 spans 13 amino acids. Germline V gene lookup returns CDR1 SNHLY and CDR2 FYNNEI. V dropped 7 bases and J dropped 6; count of bases not matched to a gene: 5. The CDR3 loop is CASNREGLNEQFF. The CDR3, as DNA: TGTGCCAGCAACCGGGAGGGCCTCAATGAGCAGTTCTTC.

V is TRBV13 and J is TRBJ2-1, with D unclear. Trimming shortened V by 3 bases and J by 8 bases, and 14 bases separated the two germline ends. Germline CDR1 reads PRHDT; CDR2 reads FYEKMQ (reference sequence). The CDR3 contains 14 residues. The CDR3 here is CASSLAPTSDEQFF. CDR3 sequence (DNA): TGTGCCAGCAGCTTGGCCCCGACTTCGGATGAGCAGTTCTTC.

The chain employs TRBV7-1 and TRBJ1-2, with D maybe TRBD1 (6 bases). TRBV7-1 is placed among ORFs of uncertain function. The CDR3 sequence is 12 residues long. Trimming shortened V by 2 bases and J by 8 bases, and 9 bases separated the two germline ends. The CDR3 DNA reads TGTGCCAGCAGCTCAACAGGGCGCGGCTACACCTTC. Amino acids: CASSSTGRGYTF.